This T cell receptor beta chain was sequenced for a study of cytomegalovirus exposure and HLA in healthy donors. In the PCR, 60 Vbeta and 13 Jbeta primers were used. Sequencing was performed with immunoSEQ multiplex PCR; in TCRdb, only in-frame clones are kept and a portion is missing. The repertoire has about 130,000 clones, 75% to 85% of them found once; the top ten carry roughly 2.5%. Germline loops: CDR1 SEHNR, CDR2 FQNEAQ (reference sequence). With 5 bases clipped from V and 2 bases from J, the junction kept 5 bases outside the gene matches. CDR3 length equals 16 residues. Sequencing input: PBMCs. The chain uses TRBV7-9 and TRBJ2-2; 10 bases match TRBD1. The sequence was obtained from a man aged 50 to 59 in good health and CMV-seronegative. In nucleotides, the CDR3 is TGTGCCAGCAGCCCGGTGACAGGGGGCAACACCGGGGAGCTGTTTTTT. Translation gives CASSPVTGGNTGELFF.